These 9 T cell receptor beta chains share one sample of origin, sequenced in a study of persistence of HIV-infected CD4 T cells. Lysates of CMV-infected fibroblasts at around 9.9 ug/mL stimulated these cells. CD4+ T cells upregulating both CD40 ligand and CD69 were sorted as responding cells. These receptors' targets are unknown. Sequencing used immunoSEQ version 4 in survey mode. Clones were read by immunoSEQ multiplex PCR, and TCRdb kept only the in-frame ones, dropping some. The sample contains 10,000 to 15,000 clones, roughly 70% of which appear only once. The specimen was CD4+ T cells sorted from PBMCs after approximately 20-hour stimulation, collected from a patient who received antiretroviral therapy. These receptors all stem from an adult man with HIV who was CMV-seropositive.

V and J are TRBV5-5 and TRBJ2-3; D is unresolved. The length of the CDR3 is 15 residues. CDR1 SGHKS and CDR2 YYEKEE come from the germline V gene (reference sequence). Deletions cut 1 base from V and 6 bases from J, with 15 bases between. The CDR3 DNA reads as TGTGCCAGCAGCTTGATACCAGCTGGAACCGATACGCAGTATTTT. Translated, it gives CASSLIPAGTDTQYF.

This rearrangement joins TRBV2 to TRBJ1-5; TRBD1 is a possible D gene (5 bases). CDR3 length: 14 amino acids. The V end was cut by 8 bases, the J end by 2 bases, with 13 bases between. Germline lookup yields CDR1 SNHLY and CDR2 FYNNEI. The DNA of the CDR3 is TGTGCCAGCGGGGGAATGGGAGGCAATCAGCCCCAGCATTTT. This encodes CASGGMGGNQPQHF.

The chain uses TRBV7-2 and TRBJ2-1, with a tentative D call TRBD2 (6 bases). There are 13 residues in the CDR3. V was clipped by 5 bases and J by 6 bases, with 11 bases between them. The germline CDR1 and CDR2 sequences are SGHTA and FQGNSA. The CDR3 is CASSRDGGNEQFF. The CDR3, as DNA: TGTGCCAGCAGCAGAGACGGGGGCAATGAGCAGTTCTTC.

By sample share, this clone is medium-sized. The chain recombines TRBV5-4 with TRBJ2-2; TRBD2 agrees at 8 bases. Germline V gene sequence: CDR1 SGHNT, CDR2 YYREEE (reference sequence). This CDR3 contains 17 residues. V was clipped by 0 bases and J by 5 bases; unmatched bases: 9. The CDR3 nucleotides are TGTGCCAGCAGCTTGGACGGGGTAGCGGGGTGGACCGGGGAGCTGTTTTTT. Encoded protein: CASSLDGVAGWTGELFF.

This rearrangement joins TRBV10-2 to TRBJ2-2; D is ambiguous. The CDR3 is 13 residues long. Trimming took 10 bases from V and 2 from J, leaving 11 bases between them. In germline, CDR1 is WSHSY, CDR2 SAAADI. This CDR3 reads CATNDPNTGELFF. The CDR3 region has the DNA TGCGCCACCAATGACCCTAACACCGGGGAGCTGTTTTTT.

This chain connects TRBV10-2 to TRBJ1-6; 9 bases agree with TRBD1. Germline CDR1 WSHSY, CDR2 SAAADI. This CDR3 has 15 amino acids. J was trimmed by 9 bases and V by 0 bases; bases with no gene match: 3. CDR3 residues: CASSESGQGSSPLHF. Written as DNA, the CDR3 is TGCGCCAGCAGTGAGTCGGGACAGGGAAGTTCACCCCTCCACTTT.

V and J are TRBV1 and TRBJ1-5. TRBV1 represents a pseudogene. The CDR3 length is 17 residues. CDR3 bases: TGCACCAGCAGCCAAGATGGGTCGGGGCAGGGAGAACAGCCCCAGCATTTT. Protein: CTSSQDGSGQGEQPQHF.

This chain joins TRBV28 and TRBJ2-3; tentatively, D is TRBD2 (7 bases). This CDR3 has 14 residues. Germline assignment: CDR1 MDHEN and CDR2 SYDVKM. The V gene lost 7 bases and the J gene lost 9 bases, with 20 bases spanning the gap. The CDR3 sequence: CASTKGGDGRTQYF. The CDR3 coding sequence is TGTGCCAGCACAAAAGGGGGGGACGGTAGAACGCAGTATTTT.

The chain combines TRBV2 with TRBJ2-1, with 8 bases identical to TRBD2. Germline values: CDR1 SNHLY, CDR2 FYNNEI. The V and J ends lost 7 bases and 4 bases, in that order; junction bases with no gene match: 9. CDR3 length: 15 amino acids. CDR3 amino acids: CASTSGGPVYNEQFF. The CDR3 DNA is TGTGCCAGCACGAGCGGGGGCCCGGTTTACAATGAGCAGTTCTTC.